A single sample is the source of the 22 T cell receptor beta chains below, sequenced in a study of T cell repertoires in cytomegalovirus infection. MiXCR, applied by TCRdb to the reads, yields one record per CDR3 protein. Among fewer than 400,000 distinct CDR3 sequences listed, less than 20% were seen once. Sequenced: PBMCs. These receptors originate from a human donor in good health (CMV status not recorded). Some clones in this sample may be carry-over from other donors' samples.

This clonotype occurred a few times. The J gene is TRBJ2-7, the V gene TRBV6-6; a weak D match, TRBD2 (6 bases). The germline CDR1 and CDR2 sequences are MNHNY and SVGAGI (reference sequence). The CDR3 is 13 residues long. Trimming pared 4 bases from V and 5 bases from J, leaving 12 bases between. This CDR3 is CASSSARENEQYF. The CDR3 DNA follows: TGTGCCAGCAGTTCGGCCCGGGAGAACGAGCAGTACTTC.

This clonotype was detected only a few times. The genes are TRBV6-9 and TRBJ2-1; 7 bases align to TRBD1. The germline CDR1 and CDR2 sequences are MNHGY and SVAAGI. The CDR3 has 16 residues. J gave up 1 base and V 6 bases, and 9 bases lay outside the gene matches. The CDR3 sequence: CASRHLPQGSYNEQFF. In nucleotides, the CDR3 is TGTGCCAGCAGACACCTCCCACAGGGGTCCTACAATGAGCAGTTCTTC.

The rearrangement uses TRBV28 and TRBJ2-7; no definite D call. The CDR3 sequence is 13 residues long. CDR1 is MDHEN, CDR2 SYDVKM, per germline. Trimming stripped 5 bases from V and 5 bases from J, with 13 bases between. The CDR3 nucleotides read TGTGCCAGCAGTAACCTGGCCCCCCACGAGCAGTACTTC. Translating it yields CASSNLAPHEQYF. Using reference TRBV28 and TRBJ2-7 for the parts outside the CDR3, the full variable domain is DVKVTQSSRYLVKRTGEKVFLECVQDMDHENMFWYRQDPGLGLRLIYFSYDVKMKEKGDIPEGYSVSREKKERFSLILESASTNQTSMYLCASSNLAPHEQYFGPGTRLTVT.

This chain links TRBV12-5 with TRBJ2-1; 11 nucleotides match TRBD2. J lost 9 bases, V lost 0 bases, and 7 bases had no gene match. The CDR3 has 16 amino acids. Germline lookup yields CDR1 LGHNT and CDR2 FRNRAP. The CDR3 nucleotides read TGTGCTAGTGGTTTGGTTACTAGCGGGAGTTTGGGTGAGCAGTTCTTC. Protein: CASGLVTSGSLGEQFF. The complete variable domain, with remaining parts taken from reference TRBV12-5 and TRBJ2-1, reads DARVTQTPRHKVTEMGQEVTMRCQPILGHNTVFWYRQTMMQGLELLAYFRNRAPLDDSGMPKDRFSAEMPDATLATLKIQPSEPRDSAVYFCASGLVTSGSLGEQFFGPGTRLTVL.

The chain employs TRBV20-1 and TRBJ2-5; possibly TRBD2 for D (7 bases). The CDR3 length is 16 residues. Germline V lookup: CDR1 DFQATT, CDR2 SNEGSKA (reference sequence). V was pared by 1 base and J by 5 bases, with 20 bases between. DNA of the CDR3: TGCAGTGCTAGAGTTCTAGGGGGGGGGGGGAGGGAGACCCAGTACTTC. Translation gives CSARVLGGGGRETQYF.

This clonotype has a handful of counts. V is TRBV18 and J is TRBJ1-5, with a weak D call TRBD1 (5 bases). Germline V gene lookup returns CDR1 KGHSH and CDR2 LQKENI. The CDR3 is made up of 13 amino acids. V was pared by 2 bases and J by 9 bases, with 11 bases between. The CDR3 loop reads CASSPNPTGPQHF. DNA for the CDR3: TGTGCCAGCTCACCAAATCCCACAGGGCCCCAGCATTTT.

About this clonotype itself: This clone may be a read error of a much larger clone one base away. The gene calls are TRBV7-6 and TRBJ2-3; D possibly corresponds to TRBD2 (5 bases). The CDR3 runs to 15 residues. V lost 5 bases and J 7 bases, leaving 19 bases between the germline ends. Per the germline V gene, CDR1 is SGHVS and CDR2 is FNYEAQ. The CDR3 nucleotides are TGTGCCAGCAGCCCCCCGGGCGAGGGCATATATACGCAGTATTTT. Amino acids: CASSPPGEGIYTQYF.

The sample holds a few counts of this clonotype. The chain has TRBV6-5 and TRBJ1-6; a weak D match, TRBD1 (6 bases). CDR3 size: 15 residues. Germline-derived CDR1 and CDR2 are MNHEY and SVGAGI. With 2 bases removed from V and 7 bases from J, the gap between germline ends came to 12 bases. CDR3 amino acids: CASSYEPGTNSPLHF. The CDR3 DNA reads as TGTGCCAGCAGTTACGAACCCGGGACAAATTCACCCCTCCACTTT.

The V and J genes are TRBV2 and TRBJ1-5; D is possibly TRBD1 (5 bases). CDR1 is SNHLY and CDR2 is FYNNEI in the germline V gene. This CDR3 is built from 15 residues. V gave up 7 bases and J gave up 5 bases, with 18 bases separating them. The CDR3 sequence: CASKRGLGGDQPQHF. The DNA for the CDR3 is TGTGCCAGCAAGAGAGGCCTAGGAGGGGATCAGCCCCAGCATTTT. The variable domain in full, with the rest retrieved from reference TRBV2 and TRBJ1-5, is EPEVTQTPSHQVTQMGQEVILRCVPISNHLYFYWYRQILGQKVEFLVSFYNNEISEKSEIFDDQFSVERPDGSNFTLKIRSTKLEDSAMYFCASKRGLGGDQPQHFGDGTRLSIL.

This clonotype was seen more than once but under ten times. This may arise from a read error, as a much more abundant clone is one base away. The rearrangement links TRBV5-4 to TRBJ2-3; D call uncertain. The CDR3 is 12 residues long. Looked up from germline, CDR1 is SGHNT and CDR2 is YYREEE (reference sequence). Trimming took 3 bases from V and 0 from J, leaving 2 bases between them. In nucleotides, the CDR3 is TGTGCCAGCAGCTGGAGCACAGATACGCAGTATTTT. Encoded protein: CASSWSTDTQYF.

This clonotype was picked up a small number of times. This chain links TRBV3-1 with TRBJ1-1; 10 bases fit TRBD1. Per germline, CDR1 LGHDT and CDR2 YNNKEL (reference sequence). CDR3 size: 13 residues. V was clipped by 2 bases and J by 11 bases; unmatched bases: 5. This CDR3 is CASSQRGQGRAFF. In nucleotides, the CDR3 is TGTGCCAGCAGCCAAAGGGGACAGGGGAGGGCTTTCTTT.

This clonotype turned up a few times. The J gene is TRBJ1-6, the V gene TRBV12-3 or TRBV12-4; D is possibly TRBD1 (5 bases). V was clipped by 2 bases and J by 9 bases, with 8 bases between them. The CDR3 sequence is 13 residues long. The CDR3 DNA is TGTGCCAGCAGTTTAAGTGGGGGTTCACCCCTCCACTTT. This codes for CASSLSGGSPLHF.

This clonotype appeared a few times. This rearrangement joins TRBV7-2 to TRBJ2-6; D uncertain. The CDR3 totals 16 residues. Between the trimmed V and J ends, which lost 5 bases and 0 bases, there was a span of 11 bases. Germline V gene sequence: CDR1 SGHTA, CDR2 FQGNSA. CDR3 in amino acids: CASSPALISGANVLTF. The CDR3 coding sequence is TGTGCCAGCAGCCCCGCCCTAATCTCTGGGGCCAACGTCCTGACTTTC.

A few counts support this clonotype. This rearrangement joins TRBV7-2 to TRBJ2-7; TRBD1 is a possible D gene (5 bases). Between the trimmed V and J ends, which lost 5 bases and 0 bases, there was a span of 11 bases. The CDR3 is 14 amino acids. Germline-derived CDR1 and CDR2 are SGHTA and FQGNSA. The DNA of the CDR3 is TGTGCCAGCAGCCTAAGGGGTGCCTCCTACGAGCAGTACTTC. It translates to CASSLRGASYEQYF.

This clonotype was seen more than once but under ten times. The chain has TRBV20-1 and TRBJ1-2; D may be TRBD1 (5 bases). Germline V gives CDR1 DFQATT, CDR2 SNEGSKA (reference sequence). Trimming removed 7 bases from V and 5 bases from J, with 14 bases in between. The length of the CDR3 is 12 residues. The CDR3 protein is CSGRRGNYGYTF. In DNA, the CDR3 is TGCAGTGGGAGGCGGGGGAATTATGGCTACACCTTC.

With regard to this clonotype: At one of its ends the junction is not consistent with the germline gene, which may arise from a read error. The chain links TRBV27 to TRBJ1-1; D is unresolved. In germline, CDR1 is MNHEY, CDR2 SMNVEV (reference sequence). This CDR3 region has 14 residues. This chain's CDR3 is CAGSFKGPSAEAFF. The CDR3 DNA reads TGTGCCGGCAGTTTTAAGGGTCCCTCGGCTGAAGCTTTCTTT.

There are a few counts of this clonotype. The rearrangement links TRBV18 to TRBJ1-1, with TRBD1 matching 7 bases. The length of the CDR3 is 15 residues. The V and J ends lost 2 bases and 3 bases, in that order; junction bases with no gene match: 6. Germline V gene lookup returns CDR1 KGHSH and CDR2 LQKENI. CDR3 protein: CASSPRSQGDTEAFF. The CDR3, as DNA: TGTGCCAGCTCACCAAGGTCCCAGGGGGACACTGAAGCTTTCTTT.

The chain uses TRBV12-3 or TRBV12-4 and TRBJ1-2, with a possible D match to TRBD1 (5 bases). This CDR3 has 12 residues. V dropped 5 bases and J dropped 7 bases, with 11 bases sitting between them. The CDR3 bases are TGTGCCAGCAGTACCTCAGGGAGTGGCTACACCTTC. Protein product: CASSTSGSGYTF.

Notes on this clonotype: This may stem from a read error, because a much larger clone lies one nucleotide away. This chain joins TRBV7-9 and TRBJ2-7, with 8 bases identical to TRBD2. This CDR3 has 14 residues. From germline, CDR1 is SEHNR and CDR2 FQNEAQ (reference sequence). J was trimmed by 6 bases and V by 5 bases; bases with no gene match: 9. As DNA, the CDR3 is TGTGCCAGCAGCCCCGGAGTAGCGGGAAGCGAGCAGTACTTC. As protein: CASSPGVAGSEQYF. Based on the CDR3 plus reference TRBV7-9 and TRBJ2-7, the full variable domain is DTGVSQNPRHKITKRGQNVTFRCDPISEHNRLYWYRQTLGQGPEFLTYFQNEAQLEKSRLLSDRFSAERPKGSFSTLEIQRTEQGDSAMYLCASSPGVAGSEQYFGPGTRLTVT.

The table lists this clonotype with many counts. The chain uses TRBV6-1 and TRBJ1-2; 7 nucleotides match TRBD1. The CDR3 runs to 18 residues. The J segment lost 1 base and the V segment lost 2 bases, leaving 13 bases of the junction unmatched. The V gene's germline CDR1 is MNHNS and CDR2 SASEGT. The DNA of the CDR3 is TGTGCCAGCAGTGAATTTCCGGGCGAGGGGGCGGATAACTATGGCTACACCTTC. Protein product: CASSEFPGEGADNYGYTF.

This clonotype showed up just once. This sequence joins TRBV27 and TRBJ2-7; perhaps TRBD1 as D (6 bases). V lost 8 bases and J lost 6, with 20 bases in between. This CDR3 contains 14 residues. Per the germline V gene, CDR1 is MNHEY and CDR2 is SMNVEV (reference sequence). The CDR3 spells CASQPARGSSEQYF. The CDR3 bases are TGTGCCAGCCAACCGGCCAGGGGTAGTTCCGAGCAGTACTTC.

A few counts support this clonotype. The CDR3 region is CATSHWEMGRAFDEQYF. The CDR3 bases are TGTGCCACCAGCCACTGGGAGATGGGGAGGGCCTTCGACGAGCAGTACTTC. The rearrangement uses TRBV15 and TRBJ2-7, with 7 bases fitting TRBD2. The CDR3 contains 17 residues. CDR1 is LNHNV, CDR2 YYDKDF, per germline (reference sequence). V lost 5 bases to trimming and J lost 5 bases; unmatched junction nucleotides: 18.